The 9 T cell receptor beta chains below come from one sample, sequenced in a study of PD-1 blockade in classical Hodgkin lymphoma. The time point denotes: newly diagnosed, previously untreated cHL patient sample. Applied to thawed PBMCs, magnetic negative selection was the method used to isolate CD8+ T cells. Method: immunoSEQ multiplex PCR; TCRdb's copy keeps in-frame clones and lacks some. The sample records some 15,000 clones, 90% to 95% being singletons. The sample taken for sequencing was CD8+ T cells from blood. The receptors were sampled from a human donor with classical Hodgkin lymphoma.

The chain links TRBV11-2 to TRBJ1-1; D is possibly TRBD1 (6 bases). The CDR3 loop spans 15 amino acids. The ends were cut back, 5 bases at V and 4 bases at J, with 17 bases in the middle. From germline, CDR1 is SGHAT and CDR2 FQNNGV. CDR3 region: CASSPPGESITEAFF. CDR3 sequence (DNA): TGTGCCAGCAGCCCCCCAGGGGAATCGATCACTGAAGCTTTCTTT.

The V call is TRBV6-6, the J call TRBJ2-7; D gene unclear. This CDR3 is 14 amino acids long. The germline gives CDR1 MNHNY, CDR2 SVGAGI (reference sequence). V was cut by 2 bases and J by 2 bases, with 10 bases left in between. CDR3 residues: CASSYAAGAYEQYF. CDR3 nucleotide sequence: TGTGCCAGCAGTTACGCGGCAGGCGCCTACGAGCAGTACTTC.

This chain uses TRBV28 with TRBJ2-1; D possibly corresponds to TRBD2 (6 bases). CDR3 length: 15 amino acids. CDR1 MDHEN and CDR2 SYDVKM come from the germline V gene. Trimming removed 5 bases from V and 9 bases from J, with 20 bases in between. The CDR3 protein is CASSPTARLALEQFF. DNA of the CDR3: TGTGCCAGCAGTCCTACGGCGAGGCTAGCGCTTGAGCAGTTCTTC.

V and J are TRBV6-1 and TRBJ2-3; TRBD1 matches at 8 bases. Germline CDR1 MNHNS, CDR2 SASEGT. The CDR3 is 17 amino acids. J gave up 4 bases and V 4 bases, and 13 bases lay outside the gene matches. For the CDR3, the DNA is TGTGCCAGCAGTGGACCTATCAGGGGGCGCAAGTCAGATACGCAGTATTTT. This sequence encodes CASSGPIRGRKSDTQYF.

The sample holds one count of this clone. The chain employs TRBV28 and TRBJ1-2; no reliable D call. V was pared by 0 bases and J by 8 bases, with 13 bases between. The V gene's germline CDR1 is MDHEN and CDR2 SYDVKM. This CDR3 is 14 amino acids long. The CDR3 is CASSLWAPRGGYTF. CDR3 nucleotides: TGTGCCAGCAGTTTATGGGCCCCCCGAGGCGGCTACACCTTC.

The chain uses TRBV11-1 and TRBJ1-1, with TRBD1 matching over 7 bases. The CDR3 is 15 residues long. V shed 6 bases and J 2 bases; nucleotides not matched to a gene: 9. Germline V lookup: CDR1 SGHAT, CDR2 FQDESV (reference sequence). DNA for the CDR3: TGTGCCAGCAGTTTTGCCGGGACAGCAAACACTGAAGCTTTCTTT. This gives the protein CASSFAGTANTEAFF.

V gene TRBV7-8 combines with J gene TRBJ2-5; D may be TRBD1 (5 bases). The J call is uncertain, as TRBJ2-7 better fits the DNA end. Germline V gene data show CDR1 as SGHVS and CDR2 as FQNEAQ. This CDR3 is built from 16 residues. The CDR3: CASSASRFRVWYEQYF. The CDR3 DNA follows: TGTGCCAGCAGCGCGTCCCGCTTCAGGGTGTGGTACGAGCAGTACTTC.

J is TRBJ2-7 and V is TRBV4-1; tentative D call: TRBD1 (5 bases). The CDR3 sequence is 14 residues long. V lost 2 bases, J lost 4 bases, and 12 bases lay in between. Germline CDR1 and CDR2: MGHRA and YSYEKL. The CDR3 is CASSQTQGWYEQYF. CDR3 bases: TGCGCCAGCAGCCAAACTCAGGGTTGGTACGAGCAGTACTTC.

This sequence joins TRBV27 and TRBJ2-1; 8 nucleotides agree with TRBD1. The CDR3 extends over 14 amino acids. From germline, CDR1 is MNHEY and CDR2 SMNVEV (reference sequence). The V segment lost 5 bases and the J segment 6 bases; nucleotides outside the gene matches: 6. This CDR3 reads CASSMGQAPNEQFF. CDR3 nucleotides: TGTGCCAGCAGTATGGGACAGGCCCCCAATGAGCAGTTCTTC.